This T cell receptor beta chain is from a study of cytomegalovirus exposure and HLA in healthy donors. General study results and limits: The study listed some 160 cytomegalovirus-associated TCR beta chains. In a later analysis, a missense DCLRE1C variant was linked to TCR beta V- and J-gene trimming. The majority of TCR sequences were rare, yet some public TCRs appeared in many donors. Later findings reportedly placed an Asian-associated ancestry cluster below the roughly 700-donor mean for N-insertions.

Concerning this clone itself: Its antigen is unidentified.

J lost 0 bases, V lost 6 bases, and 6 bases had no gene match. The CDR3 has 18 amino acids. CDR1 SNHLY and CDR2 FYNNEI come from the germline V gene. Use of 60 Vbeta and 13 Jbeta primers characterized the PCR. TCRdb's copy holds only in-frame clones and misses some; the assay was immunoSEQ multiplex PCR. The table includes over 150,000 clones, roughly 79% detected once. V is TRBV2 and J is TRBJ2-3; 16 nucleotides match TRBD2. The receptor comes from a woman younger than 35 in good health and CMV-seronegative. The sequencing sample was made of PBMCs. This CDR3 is CASSTGTSGGGSTDTQYF. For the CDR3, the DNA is TGTGCCAGCAGCACCGGGACTAGCGGGGGGGGGAGCACAGATACGCAGTATTTT. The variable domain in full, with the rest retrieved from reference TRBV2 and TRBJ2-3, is EPEVTQTPSHQVTQMGQEVILRCVPISNHLYFYWYRQILGQKVEFLVSFYNNEISEKSEIFDDQFSVERPDGSNFTLKIRSTKLEDSAMYFCASSTGTSGGGSTDTQYFGPGTRLTVL.